One T cell receptor (beta chain) is described in this entry. The antigen it binds to is not known. Base quality data are lacking; no much larger clone is found one base away. CDR1 and CDR2 (KGHDR, SFDVKD) derive from the germline V gene. The CDR3 numbers 15 residues from cysteine through phenylalanine. This entry keeps only the CDR3 DNA: 45 bases, framed from base 1. Trimming removed 10 bases from V and 3 bases from J, leaving 18 bases between the germline ends. The donors were under 40 Caucasian individuals from Russia, aged roughly 6 to 100 years, who were systemically healthy. Roughly 10 milliliters of peripheral blood were drawn from each donor into EDTA-treated Vacutainer tubes. Ficoll-Paque density-gradient centrifugation was used to isolate PBMCs, with at least 6 million per sample. Total RNA was extracted from PBMCs with Trizol reagent, with at least 5.5 micrograms obtained per sample. For every donor, an aliquot of PBMCs went through flow cytometry to measure the percentages of naive CD45RAhigh/CD27high T cells.

The source of the sample is a study of blood T cells in healthy people across ages (dated by TCRdb to between 2014 and 2017). Background on the whole study: Template switching captured roughly one uniquely barcoded TCR beta cDNA molecule per two T cells in model experiments. To track age-related changes in TCR beta repertoire diversity, the study relied on deep sequencing normalized with unique cDNA molecular identifiers. Donors were grouped into four age groups: young (average roughly 15 years), middle-aged (around 39), aged (around 60) and long-lived (around 80). To avoid experimental bias, donors of different ages were spread randomly across the sequencing lanes. Using the same blood draw, the study looked at two additional independent replicas of 1 million unique cDNA reads for two donors, one aged 18 to 30 and the other aged 80 or older.

Library prep was done by 5' RACE. A second PCR of roughly 6 to 12 cycles was run with a J-beta primer mix and a sample-barcoded 5' primer. Each TCR beta cDNA molecule received a unique molecular identifier from a template-switch 5' adaptor carrying 12 random nucleotides. Each sample yielded at least 3 million CDR3-containing paired-end reads. First-strand cDNA was synthesized from all RNA with the Mint cDNA synthesis kit, primed by a TRBC-specific oligonucleotide. Following uracil-DNA glycosylase treatment, all cDNA underwent a first 18-cycle PCR with the universal primers M1SS and BC2_uni_R. Per the authors' processing: Normalization of each sample was performed by random selection of 1 million high-quality reads, each carrying a distinct molecular identifier. Instead of being binned into consensus sequences, reads that shared molecular identifiers were thrown out. MiTCR, set to a Q25 quality threshold and the strictest error-elimination algorithm, was used for CDR3 identification, clonotype clustering and error correction. A nonparametric unseen species model with Euler transformation was used to estimate lower-bound total TCR beta diversity. TCRdb reworked the public reads: Q25 trimming with fastp, MiXCR clone assembly, productive beta chains retained. One record per CDR3 amino acid sequence lists the most common genes and DNA. The V and J calls follow TCRdb's processing rather than the paper's. The sample table holds some 1,800,000 distinct CDR3 sequences, of which roughly two fifths were seen once. The biggest ten clones account for roughly 23% of the sample.

Overall study outcomes, separate from this receptor: The long-lived group showed more naive CD4+ T cells, fewer expanded clones and increased TCR diversity than the aged group, suggesting age selection. Because the CMV infection status of the donors was unknown, age-related changes in expanded clonotypes may potentially have been confounded. Total diversity estimates from one million sequenced T cells were considered lower bounds and underestimates. As age increased, observed TCR beta diversity per million T cells dropped in a roughly linear way, and a significant reduction was already evident by age around 41. The percentage of naive T cells measured by flow cytometry correlated strongly with observed TCR beta diversity. Because profiling used bulk unsorted PBMCs, naive and antigen-experienced compartments could not be compared conclusively.

The TCR originated in a human donor in good health. The chain was built from TRBV24-1 and TRBJ1-5, with a tentative D gene TRBD1 over 6 matching bases. The source material was blood. The nucleotides are TGTGCCACGGCGCCCCGGGGGCGCGTCAATCAGCCCCAGCATTTT. It translates as CATAPRGRVNQPQHF.